This TCR beta chain was observed in a study of T cells in Graves' hyperthyroidism and ophthalmopathy. Overall study context: Specimen type is peripheral blood, collected at initial diagnosis prior to any treatment.

The study, taken as a whole, reports: Blood held most thyroid clonotypes expanded above 0.001 frequency. The model identified upcoming ophthalmopathy a median about 7.1 months ahead of onset.

V lost 7 bases, J lost 4 bases, and 12 bases lay in between. This CDR3 has 13 amino acids. Germline loops: CDR1 SGHKS, CDR2 YYEKEE (reference sequence). This clonotype was observed many times. What it binds is not known. Amplification of TCR beta CDR3 regions used RNA as the template. Carried out on the TCR CDR3, a first-round RT-PCR used the HTBI primer set. TCRdb re-analysed the multiplex PCR reads in MiXCR, keeping a single row per CDR3 protein. The repertoire holds about 290,000 distinct CDR3 sequences, with roughly 13% as singletons. Lactation, pregnancy, other autoimmune disease or uncontrolled infection excluded patients.

The V and J genes are TRBV5-5 and TRBJ1-3; D ambiguous. The clonotype was recovered from a woman aged 40 to 49 with Graves' hyperthyroidism. The material sequenced was blood. CDR3 protein: CASRPLTGNTIYF. The CDR3 DNA follows: TGTGCCAGCCGACCTTTGACGGGAAACACCATATATTTT.